The 8 T cell receptor beta chains reported below all come from one sample, sequenced in a study of blood T cell repertoires in COVID-19. Clones were read by immunoSEQ multiplex PCR, and TCRdb kept only the in-frame ones, dropping some. Among around 92,000 clones listed, around 74% were seen once. The source material was peripheral blood. The source is a man between 65 and 85 years old with COVID-19, enrolled during active disease.

V gene TRBV5-6 combines with J gene TRBJ2-7, with D perhaps TRBD2 (5 bases). The CDR3 has 14 amino acids. V was trimmed by 3 bases and J by 0 bases, leaving 10 bases between them. Germline-derived CDR1 and CDR2 are SGHDT and YYEEEE. CDR3 loop: CASSYSGNSYEQYF. The DNA for the CDR3 is TGTGCCAGCAGCTACTCGGGGAACTCCTACGAGCAGTACTTC. Based on the CDR3 plus reference TRBV5-6 and TRBJ2-7, the full variable domain is DAGVTQSPTHLIKTRGQQVTLRCSPKSGHDTVSWYQQALGQGPQFIFQYYEEEERQRGNFPDRFSGHQFPNYSSELNVNALLLGDSALYLCASSYSGNSYEQYFGPGTRLTVT.

V usage is TRBV28 and J usage is TRBJ2-5, with 8 positions matching TRBD1. This CDR3 comprises 15 residues. The germline V gene has CDR1 MDHEN and CDR2 SYDVKM. The J segment lost 4 bases and the V segment lost 6 bases, leaving 10 bases of the junction unmatched. The CDR3 spells CASSLAGQGGETQYF. The CDR3 nucleotides read TGTGCCAGCAGCCTCGCAGGACAGGGAGGAGAGACCCAGTACTTC.

The chain recombines TRBV27 with TRBJ1-2; tentatively, D is TRBD1 (5 bases). The CDR3 spans 14 residues. The V end was cut by 2 bases, the J end by 4 bases, with 11 bases between. The germline gives CDR1 MNHEY, CDR2 SMNVEV (reference sequence). For the CDR3, the DNA is TGTGCCAGCAGTTTAGGGGGGTTCCCCTATGGCTACACCTTC. Residues: CASSLGGFPYGYTF.

V is TRBV19 and J is TRBJ2-7; the D gene is possibly TRBD1 (5 bases). Trimming pared 5 bases from V and 0 bases from J, leaving 8 bases between. This CDR3 is built from 13 residues. The V gene's germline CDR1 is LNHDA and CDR2 SQIVND (reference sequence). CDR3 sequence reads: CASSLDSSYEQYF. The CDR3 DNA follows: TGTGCCAGTAGTCTCGACAGCTCCTACGAGCAGTACTTC.

The rearrangement uses TRBV5-4 and TRBJ2-1; the D gene is possibly TRBD2 (6 bases). The germline gives CDR1 SGHNT, CDR2 YYREEE (reference sequence). V was cut by 9 bases and J by 0 bases, with 10 bases left in between. The CDR3 consists of 13 residues. CDR3: CATERVSYNEQFF. CDR3 nucleotide sequence: TGTGCCACCGAGCGGGTCTCCTACAATGAGCAGTTCTTC.

The chain links TRBV29-1 to TRBJ2-7; D may be TRBD1 (6 bases). The CDR3 runs to 14 residues. The ends were cut back, 7 bases at V and 2 bases at J, with 18 bases in the middle. Germline values: CDR1 SQVTM, CDR2 ANQGSEA. CDR3 nucleotides: TGCAGCGCCCAACGACCAGGGGCCCCCTACGAGCAGTACTTC. Residues: CSAQRPGAPYEQYF.

Concerning this clone itself: One junction end disagrees with the germline gene, perhaps due to a read error. This chain links TRBV6-2 or TRBV6-3 with TRBJ2-2, with a weak D call TRBD1 (6 bases). Germline CDR1 and CDR2: MNHEY and SVGEGT. CDR3 length: 18 amino acids. The CDR3 loop reads CASSYFRGFRAKTGELFF. For the CDR3, the DNA is TGTGCCAGCAGTTACTTTAGGGGGTTCCGGGCGAAGACCGGGGAGCTGTTTTTT.

The table lists this clone with a count of one. This chain links TRBV27 with TRBJ2-7; D unclear. Per the germline V gene, CDR1 is MNHEY and CDR2 is SMNVEV (reference sequence). V lost 6 bases and J lost 1, with 13 bases in between. The CDR3 spans 14 residues. As DNA, the CDR3 is TGTGCCAGCAGCCCTAGGCCCGAATCCTACGAGCAGTACTTC. This encodes CASSPRPESYEQYF.